A single sample gave rise to the 10 T cell receptor beta chains below, sequenced in a study of early T cells in non-severe SARS-CoV-2 infection. TCRdb re-called the 5' RACE reads through MiXCR, storing one row per CDR3 protein. Here the sample spans roughly 28,000 distinct CDR3 sequences, approximately 4% being singletons. Sequences were obtained from whole blood. The receptors derive from an adult who was a healthcare worker with PCR-confirmed SARS-CoV-2 infection or an uninfected control (not recorded which).

This clonotype was seen many times. The rearrangement uses TRBV7-8 and TRBJ2-3; TRBD2 matches 8 bases. This CDR3 contains 14 residues. After removal of 4 bases from V and 7 bases from J, the junction contained 7 bases not matched to a gene. Germline CDR1 SGHVS, CDR2 FQNEAQ. The CDR3 DNA reads as TGTGCCAGCAGCTCCCCGGGACTAGGCCATACGCAGTATTTT. This translates into CASSSPGLGHTQYF.

This clonotype was observed a few times. This rearrangement joins TRBV3-1 to TRBJ2-7; 9 bases are a match to TRBD1. The CDR3 runs 17 residues. After removal of 3 bases from V and 1 base from J, the junction contained 10 bases not matched to a gene. Germline CDR1 and CDR2: LGHDT and YNNKEL (reference sequence). The CDR3 region is CASSQIGTGINSYEQYF. Written as DNA, the CDR3 is TGTGCCAGCAGCCAGATAGGGACAGGGATTAATTCCTACGAGCAGTACTTC.

The chain is built from TRBV6-1 and TRBJ1-5, with unresolved D. The V and J ends lost 10 bases and 3 bases respectively, with 25 bases between them. CDR3 length: 17 residues. In germline, CDR1 is MNHNS, CDR2 SASEGT. In DNA form, the CDR3 reads TGTGCCACTCGGGGAGGCAGCGCTCATTCGGACAATCAGCCCCAGCATTTT. It specifies CATRGGSAHSDNQPQHF.

This clonotype was recorded a few times. The chain carries TRBV4-1 and TRBJ2-7; 8 positions agree with TRBD2. Germline CDR1 MGHRA, CDR2 YSYEKL. The junction had 3 bases not matched to a gene; V was cut back by 2 bases and J by 0 bases. This CDR3 comprises 15 residues. The CDR3 is CASSQTSGDSYEQYF. The CDR3 DNA reads TGCGCCAGCAGCCAAACTAGCGGAGACTCCTACGAGCAGTACTTC.

This clonotype came up many times. J is TRBJ2-7 and V is TRBV29-1; D gene unclear. CDR3 length equals 14 residues. V lost 0 bases to trimming and J lost 2 bases, with 11 bases between them. Germline V CDR1 and CDR2: SQVTM, ANQGSEA. The CDR3 DNA sequence: TGCAGCGTTGAAGATCGCCCCCCCGCCTACGAGCAGTACTTC. It specifies CSVEDRPPAYEQYF.

The chain employs TRBV3-1 and TRBJ2-6; TRBD2 agrees at 7 bases. Germline lookup yields CDR1 LGHDT and CDR2 YNNKEL (reference sequence). This CDR3 is built from 16 residues. The V segment lost 1 base and the J segment 0 bases; nucleotides outside the gene matches: 0. CDR3: CASSQGGSSGANVLTF. CDR3 DNA sequence: TGTGCCAGCAGCCAAGGCGGGAGCTCTGGGGCCAACGTCCTGACTTTC.

J is TRBJ2-3 and V is TRBV3-1; 13 bases map to TRBD2. The trim removed 4 bases at V and 4 bases at J, leaving 5 bases unmatched. This CDR3 is built from 16 residues. The V gene's germline CDR1 is LGHDT and CDR2 YNNKEL (reference sequence). CDR3 in DNA: TGTGCCAGCAGCCCCCAACTAGCGGGAGGGCCAGATACGCAGTATTTT. This sequence encodes CASSPQLAGGPDTQYF.

This clonotype was counted ten times or more. The chain uses TRBV29-1 and TRBJ2-7, with D perhaps matching TRBD2 (5 bases). CDR3 length: 12 residues. The V end was cut by 5 bases, the J end by 3 bases, with 11 bases between. Germline V gene lookup returns CDR1 SQVTM and CDR2 ANQGSEA. Here the CDR3 reads CSVRGSYYEQYF. The DNA of the CDR3 is TGCAGCGTTCGAGGGTCCTACTACGAGCAGTACTTC.

This clonotype has only a few counts. V usage is TRBV24-1 and J usage is TRBJ2-1; D possibly corresponds to TRBD1 (6 bases). The CDR3 spans 15 residues. CDR1 is KGHDR, CDR2 SFDVKD, per germline. V was shortened by 2 bases and J by 10 bases, with 17 bases between the two germline ends. The CDR3 protein is CATSDSTGNPQEQFF. The CDR3 DNA is TGTGCCACCAGTGATTCCACAGGGAACCCGCAAGAGCAGTTCTTC.

Ten or more counts support this clonotype. The genes are TRBV12-3 or TRBV12-4 and TRBJ2-3, with 9 bases lining up with TRBD2. The J segment lost 7 bases and the V segment lost 3 bases, leaving 8 bases of the junction unmatched. The length of the CDR3 is 15 residues. The CDR3: CASSLAGGGAYTQYF. The DNA for the CDR3 is TGTGCCAGCAGTTTGGCGGGAGGGGGGGCCTATACGCAGTATTTT.